A selection of T cell receptor beta chains follows, all from one sample in a study of T-cell memory formation after mild COVID-19. TCRdb re-called the 5' RACE reads with MiXCR, one entry per CDR3 protein. The repertoire holds 55,000 to 80,000 distinct CDR3 sequences, roughly 10% seen once, with around 1.1% in the top ten. The sequenced sample was PBMCs or a T cell subset sorted from them (not recorded which). The source of these receptors is a man in his late teens or twenties who had mild COVID-19 (a few samples of this study predate the infection). Cell type and time point are not known. CDR3s include the opening cysteine and the closing phenylalanine or tryptophan. D genes are given only for firm matches. A row's size may be missing; if present it is once, few, many or a size class.

D	V	size	J	DNA	CDR3
NA	TRBV3-1	NA	TRBJ1-1	TGTGCCAGCAGCCAAGATGGTCAGGGAACAAGGAACACTGAAGCTTTCTTT	CASSQDGQGTRNTEAFF
NA	TRBV4-3	NA	TRBJ2-3	TGCGCCAGCAGCAAAGGCGGGTTCGGCACAGATACGCAGTATTTT	CASSKGGFGTDTQYF
TRBD1	TRBV5-1	many	TRBJ2-1	TGCGCCAGCAGCGGACTGACAGGGAACAATGAGCAGTTCTTC	CASSGLTGNNEQFF
TRBD2	TRBV5-1	NA	TRBJ2-1	TGCGTCAGGAAGCTGGCGGGGGGAAGTGAGCAGTTCTTC	CVRKLAGGSEQFF
NA	TRBV7-2	few	TRBJ2-5	TGTGCCAGCGGTAGCGGACCAGGGGAGACCCAGTACTTC	CASGSGPGETQYF
TRBD1	TRBV20-1	many	TRBJ2-5	TGCAGTGCTATCCCGGGACAGGGGTACCAAGAGACCCAGTACTTC	CSAIPGQGYQETQYF
NA	TRBV5-1	once	TRBJ1-1	TGCGCCAGCAGCTTGGGTCGGGGGACGGCTGAAGCTTTCTTT	CASSLGRGTAEAFF
NA	TRBV6-2/TRBV6-3	few	TRBJ1-2	TGTGCCAGCAGTTGGTCTAGGTTGAATGGCTACACCTTC	CASSWSRLNGYTF
NA	TRBV5-4	few	TRBJ2-1	TGTGCCAGCAGCTTGGCCCTAGGGAATGAGCAGTTCTTC	CASSLALGNEQFF
NA	TRBV21-1	NA	TRBJ1-5	TGTGCCAGCAGCAAAGCGCTGGGGGATCAGCCCCAGCATTTT	CASSKALGDQPQHF
TRBD2	TRBV12-3/TRBV12-4	NA	TRBJ2-5	TGTGCCAGCAGTTTGGGGGGGATGGGCGAGACCCAGTACTTC	CASSLGGMGETQYF
NA	TRBV11-3	NA	TRBJ2-3	TGTGCCAGCAGCCCTGGGGGCCGAATCACAGATACGCAGTATTTT	CASSPGGRITDTQYF
NA	TRBV20-1	few	TRBJ2-1	TGCAGTGCATCCCCCCGGGGGGCGTACAATGAGCAGTTCTTC	CSASPRGAYNEQFF
TRBD2	TRBV3-1	NA	TRBJ2-2	TGTGCCAGCAGCCAAGATCTGGGACTAGACGCGAGCGGGGAGCTGTTTTTT	CASSQDLGLDASGELFF
NA	TRBV5-1	many	TRBJ2-5	TGCGCCAGCAGCTTGGGAGGTTCGACATTCAGTCAAGAGACCCAGTACTTC	CASSLGGSTFSQETQYF
NA	TRBV30	NA	TRBJ1-5	TGTGCCTGGAGTGAAGGGGGTTTAAATCAGCCCCAGCATTTT	CAWSEGGLNQPQHF
TRBD2	TRBV7-6	few	TRBJ2-5	TGTGCCAGCAGTCAAGGCCTAGCGGTCCAAGAGACCCAGTACTTC	CASSQGLAVQETQYF
NA	TRBV27	NA	TRBJ2-3	TGTGCCAGCAGTTTACGTGGGGGAGCGAGCACAGATACGCAGTATTTT	CASSLRGGASTDTQYF
NA	TRBV11-2	many	TRBJ2-1	TGTGCCAGCAGCTTAGAGACCAATGGGAAGTTCTTC	CASSLETNGKFF
NA	TRBV30	NA	TRBJ2-7	TGTGCCTGGAGTGACCAACACGTCGATTTCAGCTCCTACGAGCAGTACTTC	CAWSDQHVDFSSYEQYF
NA	TRBV7-9	many	TRBJ2-7	TGTGCCAGCAGCTTGGGACCGGGCGAGCAGTACTTC	CASSLGPGEQYF
TRBD2	TRBV24-1	few	TRBJ2-1	TGTGCCACCAGTGATGCTAGCGGGGGGGAGGGTCAGTTCTTC	CATSDASGGEGQFF
NA	TRBV7-2	NA	TRBJ2-2	TGTGCCAGCAGCTTCACAGCGAACACCGGGGAGCTGTTTTTT	CASSFTANTGELFF
NA	TRBV6-5	many	TRBJ1-1	TGTGCCAGCAGACGACAGTTAAACACTGAAGCTTTCTTT	CASRRQLNTEAFF
TRBD1	TRBV5-1	many	TRBJ2-7	TGCGCCAGCTCACCGGTCGGGACAGGGGAATCCTACGAGCAGTACTTC	CASSPVGTGESYEQYF
NA	TRBV6-5	NA	TRBJ2-2	TGTGCCAGCAAACCGGAGGGCAGCTCGAACACCGGGGAGCTGTTTTTT	CASKPEGSSNTGELFF
NA	TRBV5-1	few	TRBJ2-4	TGCGCCAGCAGCTTGGACGCGGGTGGAAACATTCAGTACTTC	CASSLDAGGNIQYF
NA	TRBV25-1	few	TRBJ2-7	TGTGCCAGCAGTGTGTCGGGACCAAGGTTCTACGAGCAGTACTTC	CASSVSGPRFYEQYF
NA	TRBV7-8	NA	TRBJ1-1	TGTGCCAGCAGCTTAGCGGAGGGGATGAACACTGAAGCTTTCTTT	CASSLAEGMNTEAFF
TRBD2	TRBV7-2	few	TRBJ2-7	TGTGCCAGCAGCTTAGTGGTGACTAGCGGTTACGAGCAGTACTTC	CASSLVVTSGYEQYF
NA	TRBV5-1	many	TRBJ2-3	TGCGCCAGCAGCACTGGGCCGCGGGATACGCAGTATTTT	CASSTGPRDTQYF
NA	TRBV19	NA	TRBJ1-1	TGTGCCAGTTGTAGGTACGCGGAGAACACTGAAGCTTTCTTT	CASCRYAENTEAFF
NA	TRBV7-9	few	TRBJ1-6	TGTGCCAGCAGCCCCGAGGCCGCCTATAATTCACCCCTCCACTTT	CASSPEAAYNSPLHF
TRBD2	TRBV5-1	NA	TRBJ2-5	TGCGCCAGCAGCGTCGGGAGGGCCGAAGAGACCCAGTACTTC	CASSVGRAEETQYF
NA	TRBV5-1	many	TRBJ2-7	TGCGCCAGCAGCCGGGACTACGAGCAGTACTTC	CASSRDYEQYF
NA	TRBV20-1	many	TRBJ2-3	TGCAGTGCCATCCCCCTAGCCGCAGATACGCAGTATTTT	CSAIPLAADTQYF
TRBD1	TRBV10-2	NA	TRBJ2-3	TGCGCCAGCAGTGAGTACGGGACAGGTGGTCCAGATACGCAGTATTTT	CASSEYGTGGPDTQYF
NA	TRBV15	many	TRBJ2-1	TGTGCCACCAGCAGAGTCCAGGGGAATGAGCAGTTCTTC	CATSRVQGNEQFF
TRBD2	TRBV27	few	TRBJ2-2	TGTGCCAGCAGTTTGTCGGGAGGTGGGGAGCTGTTTTTT	CASSLSGGGELFF
NA	TRBV5-1	few	TRBJ2-1	TGCGCCAGCAGCTTGGCCCAGGGAAAAAATGAGCAGTTCTTC	CASSLAQGKNEQFF
TRBD1	TRBV20-1	NA	TRBJ1-3	TGCAGTGCTAGAGTGGCAGGGGGCAGGGACACCATATATTTT	CSARVAGGRDTIYF